This T cell receptor (beta chain) is from a study of T cell responses to AZD1222 COVID-19 vaccine. Study in general: Pooling was applied to second doses at about 4 or about 12 weeks. Study-wide points: Spike-wide vaccine-associated CD4 TCRs dominated at 160-218 and 743-854. Only 6 or 7 people who got AZD1222 tested seropositive at baseline. Females made up more of the donors, who were largely white British, and clonal diversity may have come out too low.

This CDR3 is 16 amino acids long. CDR1 LNHDA and CDR2 SQIVND come from the germline V gene (reference sequence). Deletions cut 2 bases from V and 1 base from J, with 12 bases between. In the case of this clone: No antigen is known for it.

Only in-frame clones appear in the TCRdb table, and some are missing; sequencing was by immunoSEQ multiplex PCR. Of 120,000 or so clones listed, 70% to 90% were seen once; the top ten hold approximately 8.1%. The sequences come from peripheral blood, collected on day 0 of AZD1222 vaccination. The clonotype originates from an adult in good health. The chain uses TRBV19 and TRBJ1-5, with a tentative D call TRBD1 (6 bases). The CDR3 sequence is CASSIFSRGSNQPQHF. CDR3 nucleotide sequence: TGTGCCAGTAGTATATTTTCCAGGGGCAGCAATCAGCCCCAGCATTTT. Full variable domain (rest looked up from reference TRBV19 and TRBJ1-5): DGGITQSPKYLFRKEGQNVTLSCEQNLNHDAMYWYRQDPGQGLRLIYYSQIVNDFQKGDIAEGYSVSREKKESFPLTVTSAQKNPTAFYLCASSIFSRGSNQPQHFGDGTRLSIL.